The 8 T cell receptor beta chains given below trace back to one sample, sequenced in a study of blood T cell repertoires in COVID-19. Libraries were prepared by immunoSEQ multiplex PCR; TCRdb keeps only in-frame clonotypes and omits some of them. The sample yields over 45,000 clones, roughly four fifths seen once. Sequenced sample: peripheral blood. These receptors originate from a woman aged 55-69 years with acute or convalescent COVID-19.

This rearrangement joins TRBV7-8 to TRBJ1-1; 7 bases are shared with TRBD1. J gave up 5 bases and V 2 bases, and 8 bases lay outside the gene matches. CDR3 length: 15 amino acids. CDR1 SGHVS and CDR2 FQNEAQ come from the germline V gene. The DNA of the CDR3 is TGTGCCAGCAGCTTACGAGGACAGGCCGGTACTGAAGCTTTCTTT. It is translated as CASSLRGQAGTEAFF.

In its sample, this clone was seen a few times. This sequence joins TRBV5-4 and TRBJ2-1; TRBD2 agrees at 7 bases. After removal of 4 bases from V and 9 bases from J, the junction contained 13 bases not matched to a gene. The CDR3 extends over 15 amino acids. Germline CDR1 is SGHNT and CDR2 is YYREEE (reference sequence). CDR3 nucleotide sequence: TGTGCCAGCAGCCGGCTCGGGCTAGCGGCTGGTGAGCAGTTCTTC. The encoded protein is CASSRLGLAAGEQFF.

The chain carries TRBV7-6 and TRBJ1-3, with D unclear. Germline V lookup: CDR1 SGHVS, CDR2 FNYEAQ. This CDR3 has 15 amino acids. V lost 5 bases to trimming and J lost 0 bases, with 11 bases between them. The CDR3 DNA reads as TGTGCCAGCAGCCCGCGGGTTCCCTCTGGAAACACCATATATTTT. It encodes CASSPRVPSGNTIYF. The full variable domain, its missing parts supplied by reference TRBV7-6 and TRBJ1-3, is GAGVSQSPRYKVTKRGQDVALRCDPISGHVSLYWYRQALGQGPEFLTYFNYEAQQDKSGLPNDRFSAERPEGSISTLTIQRTEQRDSAMYRCASSPRVPSGNTIYFGEGSWLTVV.

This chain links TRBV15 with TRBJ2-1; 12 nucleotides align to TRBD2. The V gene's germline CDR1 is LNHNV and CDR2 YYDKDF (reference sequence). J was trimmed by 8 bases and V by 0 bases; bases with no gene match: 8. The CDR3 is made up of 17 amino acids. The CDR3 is CATSRDRGTSGWDEQFF. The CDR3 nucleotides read TGTGCCACCAGCAGAGATCGTGGGACTAGCGGGTGGGATGAGCAGTTCTTC.

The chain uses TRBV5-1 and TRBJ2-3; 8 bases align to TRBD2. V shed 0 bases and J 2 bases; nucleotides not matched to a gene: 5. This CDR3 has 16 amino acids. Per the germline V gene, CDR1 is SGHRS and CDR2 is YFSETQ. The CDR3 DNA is TGCGCCAGCAGCTTGGGGCGGGGGGCCCTCACAGATACGCAGTATTTT. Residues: CASSLGRGALTDTQYF.

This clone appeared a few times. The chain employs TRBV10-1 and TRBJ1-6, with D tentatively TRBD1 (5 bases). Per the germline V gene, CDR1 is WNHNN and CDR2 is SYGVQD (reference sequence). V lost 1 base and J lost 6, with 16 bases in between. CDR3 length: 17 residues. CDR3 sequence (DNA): TGCGCCAGCAGTGAGTGTTCAGGGCATTTATGTAATTCACCCCTCCACTTT. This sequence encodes CASSECSGHLCNSPLHF.

CDR3 DNA sequence: TGTGCCTGGTCTTTGGAGACCCAGTACTTC. This sequence encodes CAWSLETQYF. The rearrangement uses TRBV30 and TRBJ2-5; the D is unclear. Germline assignment: CDR1 GTSNPN and CDR2 SVGIG (reference sequence). CDR3 size: 10 residues. V was cut by 5 bases and J by 5 bases, with 6 bases left in between.

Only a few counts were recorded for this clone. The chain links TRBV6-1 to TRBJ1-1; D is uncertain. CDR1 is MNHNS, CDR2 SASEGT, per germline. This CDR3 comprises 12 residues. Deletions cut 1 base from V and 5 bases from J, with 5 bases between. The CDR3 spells CASSEGRTEAFF. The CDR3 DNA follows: TGTGCCAGCAGTGAAGGGAGGACTGAAGCTTTCTTT.